Listed here are 3 T cell receptor beta chains from one sample, sequenced in a study of PD-L1 blockade in urothelial cancer. Here immunoSEQ multiplex PCR was the method, and the copy in TCRdb shows in-frame clones only, minus some. The sample has about 36,000 clones; around 34% are singletons. The sample in question was tumor tissue, obtained before atezolizumab (anti-PD-L1) treatment. The source is a man aged 55-75 years with urothelial cancer.

The J gene is TRBJ1-1, the V gene TRBV4-1; D call uncertain. Trimming left V 4 bases short and J 6 bases short, with 15 bases between. The CDR3 is 14 amino acids. Germline V gene lookup returns CDR1 MGHRA and CDR2 YSYEKL. The CDR3 protein is CASSPSEGSPEAFF. The CDR3 nucleotides are TGCGCCAGCAGCCCCTCCGAGGGATCCCCTGAAGCTTTCTTT.

This clone was seen many times. The rearrangement joins TRBV11-3 to TRBJ1-1; D might be TRBD1 (5 bases). Trimming removed 5 bases at V and 3 bases at J, with 13 bases between. The CDR3 length is 14 residues. CDR1 is SGHNT, CDR2 YENEEA, per germline. The CDR3 coding sequence is TGTGCCAGCAGCCGGGAGACAGCGTACACTGAAGCTTTCTTT. Its protein is CASSRETAYTEAFF.

The rearrangement uses TRBV6-8 and TRBJ1-5; TRBD1 aligns across 8 bases. V trimming: 5 bases; J trimming: 5 bases; junction bases outside the gene matches: 11. Per germline, CDR1 MNHGY and CDR2 SAAAGT. CDR3 length equals 16 residues. This chain's CDR3 is CASSTHTGGFDQPQHF. The CDR3, as DNA: TGTGCCAGCAGTACACATACAGGGGGGTTTGATCAGCCCCAGCATTTT.